A single sample is the source of the 32 T cell receptor beta chains below, sequenced in a study of type 1 and type 2 diabetes patients. The PCR template was genomic DNA. The TCR beta CDR3 region was amplified using 30 forward and 13 reverse primers. Each CDR3 protein gets one entry after TCRdb re-called the multiplex PCR reads with MiXCR. Of 250,000 or so distinct CDR3 sequences in the sample, 47% were seen once. Sequenced sample: peripheral blood mononuclear cells (PBMCs). Receptor source: a man aged 18-30 years with type 2 diabetes.

The rearrangement links TRBV27 to TRBJ2-5; TRBD1 agrees at 9 bases. V gave up 4 bases and J gave up 3 bases; unmatched junction bases: 3. Germline loops: CDR1 MNHEY, CDR2 SMNVEV (reference sequence). The CDR3 is 14 residues long. The CDR3 here is CASSSDRGEETQYF. In nucleotides, the CDR3 is TGTGCCAGCAGTTCTGACAGGGGGGAAGAGACCCAGTACTTC.

This chain links TRBV7-2 with TRBJ2-5, with unresolved D. CDR1 and CDR2 (germline): SGHTA, FQGNSA. The CDR3 is made up of 14 amino acids. V dropped 2 bases and J dropped 5 bases, with 12 bases sitting between them. The CDR3 nucleotides read TGTGCCAGCAGCTTAAACGCACTTTGGGAGACCCAGTACTTC. Amino acids: CASSLNALWETQYF.

Concerning this clonotype itself: One base away lies a much larger clone, so this may be a sequencing read error. This sequence joins TRBV3-1 and TRBJ1-2, with D perhaps matching TRBD1 (5 bases). CDR1 and CDR2 (germline): LGHDT, YNNKEL (reference sequence). The CDR3 extends over 16 amino acids. The CDR3 DNA reads TGTGCCAGCAGCCAAGATGGTACTAGGACACGATATGGCCACACCTTC. Translating gives CASSQDGTRTRYGHTF.

This clonotype was recorded a few times. CDR3 coding DNA: TGTGCCAGTCGAGACAGTTATAATTCACCCCTCCACTTT. Amino acids: CASRDSYNSPLHF. This chain uses TRBV19 with TRBJ1-6; maybe TRBD1 (5 bases). The CDR3 has 13 residues. Trimming took off 8 bases at V and 4 bases at J, with 9 bases between the two ends. Germline assignment: CDR1 LNHDA and CDR2 SQIVND (reference sequence).

This clonotype has a handful of counts. The chain couples TRBV19 to TRBJ2-7; a possible D gene is TRBD2 (5 bases). Germline CDR1 LNHDA, CDR2 SQIVND (reference sequence). The germline V and J ends were trimmed by 3 bases and 1 base, with 7 bases remaining between them. The CDR3 extends over 13 amino acids. The CDR3 DNA follows: TGTGCCAGTAGTATCCAGCGGTCCTACGAGCAGTACTTC. This translates into CASSIQRSYEQYF.

The rearrangement uses TRBV10-2 and TRBJ1-2, with 7 positions matching TRBD1. Looked up from germline, CDR1 is WSHSY and CDR2 is SAAADI. The CDR3 contains 14 residues. J was trimmed by 8 bases and V by 1 base; bases with no gene match: 7. In DNA form, the CDR3 reads TGCGCCAGCAGTGAGTTCCGGACAGGCGACGGCTACACCTTC. It is translated as CASSEFRTGDGYTF.

The J gene is TRBJ2-3, the V gene TRBV25-1; 7 bases line up with TRBD1. CDR3 length: 16 amino acids. V trimming: 3 bases; J trimming: 5 bases; junction bases outside the gene matches: 11. Looked up from germline, CDR1 is MGHDK and CDR2 is SYGVNS. CDR3 amino acids: CASSDPRGRTGDTQYF. The CDR3 DNA reads TGTGCCAGCAGTGACCCTAGGGGCCGGACAGGAGATACGCAGTATTTT.

CDR3 bases: TGTGCCATCAGTGACCGGGACCGTGCGGGCCCTGAAGCTTTCTTT. Translated: CAISDRDRAGPEAFF. The rearrangement joins TRBV10-3 to TRBJ1-1, with a weak D call TRBD1 (5 bases). V was clipped by 3 bases and J by 6 bases, with 17 bases between them. Germline V gene data show CDR1 as ENHRY and CDR2 as SYGVKD. This CDR3 has 15 amino acids.

This rearrangement joins TRBV7-8 to TRBJ2-7, with 7 bases that match TRBD2. This CDR3 contains 14 residues. Losses at the gene ends were 1 base for V and 4 bases for J; bases not matched to a gene: 4. Germline CDR1 is SGHVS and CDR2 is FQNEAQ. CDR3 in amino acids: CASSLESGAYEQYF. As DNA, the CDR3 is TGTGCCAGCAGCTTAGAGAGCGGGGCATACGAGCAGTACTTC.

The rearrangement links TRBV6-6 to TRBJ2-6, with 10 bases lining up with TRBD2. The CDR3 consists of 19 residues. Germline assignment: CDR1 MNHNY and CDR2 SVGAGI (reference sequence). Trimming cost V 0 bases and J 0 bases; bases outside gene matches: 5. CDR3 DNA sequence: TGTGCCAGCAGTTACTCCCCAGCGGGAGGGAACTCTGGGGCCAACGTCCTGACTTTC. This encodes CASSYSPAGGNSGANVLTF.

This chain connects TRBV6-5 to TRBJ2-1, with D possibly called TRBD1 or TRBD2 (6 bases each). Germline V gives CDR1 MNHEY, CDR2 SVGAGI. The CDR3 has 14 amino acids. V shed 6 bases and J shed 3 bases, with 12 bases lying between them. In nucleotides, the CDR3 is TGTGCCAGCAGGGAGGGCAGGGGCTACAATGAGCAGTTCTTC. It yields the protein CASREGRGYNEQFF.

Details on this clonotype: A read error may be the cause here, since a much bigger clone is one base away. The chain uses TRBV19 and TRBJ2-3; 8 bases align to TRBD2. The V gene's germline CDR1 is LNHDA and CDR2 SQIVND (reference sequence). V shed 8 bases, J shed 2 bases, and the junction held 9 bases outside the gene matches. The CDR3 has 15 amino acids. The CDR3: CASQGPAGDTDTQYF. The CDR3 nucleotides read TGTGCCAGTCAAGGCCCAGCGGGGGACACAGATACGCAGTATTTT. Variable domain in full (rest from reference TRBV19 and TRBJ2-3): DGGITQSPKYLFRKEGQNVTLSCEQNLNHDAMYWYRQDPGQGLRLIYYSQIVNDFQKGDIAEGYSVSREKKESFPLTVTSAQKNPTAFYLCASQGPAGDTDTQYFGPGTRLTVL.

The rearrangement links TRBV11-2 to TRBJ1-4; 11 bases align to TRBD1. CDR1 and CDR2 from the germline V gene are SGHAT and FQNNGV. J gave up 8 bases and V 5 bases, and 10 bases lay outside the gene matches. This CDR3 has 16 amino acids. CDR3 residues: CASSTDRGRVGEKLFF. In DNA form, the CDR3 reads TGTGCCAGCAGCACGGACAGGGGGCGGGTTGGGGAAAAACTGTTTTTT.

The rearrangement links TRBV18 to TRBJ2-7; D remains ambiguous. The V gene's germline CDR1 is KGHSH and CDR2 LQKENI. The CDR3 sequence is 12 residues long. The ends were cut back, 0 bases at V and 3 bases at J, with 3 bases in the middle. The CDR3 coding sequence is TGTGCCAGCTCACCACCGGACTACGAGCAGTACTTC. Translated, it gives CASSPPDYEQYF.

This clonotype has more than one count but fewer than ten. The chain is built from TRBV19 and TRBJ2-5, with 9 bases identical to TRBD2. V trimming: 6 bases; J trimming: 0 bases; junction bases outside the gene matches: 5. CDR3 length: 15 residues. Germline CDR1 is LNHDA and CDR2 is SQIVND (reference sequence). This chain's CDR3 is CASSRSGRDQETQYF. Here the CDR3 DNA reads TGTGCCAGTAGCCGTAGCGGGAGAGACCAAGAGACCCAGTACTTC.

This clonotype turned up a few times. The gene calls are TRBV2 and TRBJ2-3; D unresolved. CDR1 is SNHLY, CDR2 FYNNEI, per germline. Trimming cost V 7 bases and J 0 bases, with 2 bases left between them. This CDR3 region has 11 residues. The CDR3 DNA is TGTGCCAGCACCAGCACAGATACGCAGTATTTT. Protein sequence: CASTSTDTQYF.

This chain links TRBV20-1 with TRBJ2-3, with D perhaps assigned TRBD1 or TRBD2 (5 bases each). V lost 3 bases and J 5 bases, leaving 18 bases between the germline ends. The germline V gene encodes CDR1 DFQATT and CDR2 SNEGSKA (reference sequence). The CDR3 loop spans 15 amino acids. The chain's CDR3 is CSARGDGGTLDTQYF. Here the CDR3 DNA reads TGCAGTGCTAGGGGGGACGGTGGAACCTTAGATACGCAGTATTTT.

In its sample, this clonotype was seen a few times. V gene TRBV20-1 combines with J gene TRBJ2-7; TRBD1 matches 7 bases. Germline CDR1 DFQATT, CDR2 SNEGSKA (reference sequence). The CDR3 length is 13 residues. Trimming removed 3 bases from V and 7 bases from J; junction bases left unmatched: 9. CDR3 DNA: TGCAGTGCTAGTCGACAGGGATCGTGGGAGCAGTACTTC. This codes for CSASRQGSWEQYF.

This clonotype was seen only a few times. V is TRBV7-8 and J is TRBJ1-4; 8 positions agree with TRBD1. Germline values: CDR1 SGHVS, CDR2 FQNEAQ. The CDR3 sequence is 15 residues long. With 5 bases clipped from V and 5 bases from J, the junction kept 7 bases outside the gene matches. The DNA of the CDR3 is TGTGCCAGCAGCCCGACCAGGACAGGGAATGAAAAACTGTTTTTT. Protein product: CASSPTRTGNEKLFF.

This sequence joins TRBV30 and TRBJ1-2, with unresolved D. Looked up from germline, CDR1 is GTSNPN and CDR2 is SVGIG (reference sequence). The CDR3 has 11 amino acids. V lost 5 bases to trimming and J lost 8 bases, with 12 bases between them. The CDR3 region has the DNA TGTGCCTGGGTCGAGGCGCGCGGCTACACCTTC. Its protein is CAWVEARGYTF.

The V and J genes are TRBV2 and TRBJ2-7; 8 positions match TRBD2. J was trimmed by 3 bases and V by 6 bases; bases with no gene match: 7. The germline CDR1 and CDR2 sequences are SNHLY and FYNNEI. This CDR3 comprises 14 residues. The CDR3 here is CASRPGLGGYEQYF. As DNA, the CDR3 is TGTGCCAGCAGGCCGGGACTAGGGGGCTACGAGCAGTACTTC.

The chain links TRBV27 to TRBJ2-3; D is perhaps TRBD2 (6 bases). This CDR3 comprises 15 residues. The germline V gene has CDR1 MNHEY and CDR2 SMNVEV (reference sequence). Deletions cut 3 bases from V and 5 bases from J, with 15 bases between. The CDR3 nucleotides are TGTGCCAGCAGTTTTTGGGGGGAAGAGGGAGATACGCAGTATTTT. Translation gives CASSFWGEEGDTQYF.

This clonotype was detected a few times. V is TRBV19 and J is TRBJ2-1; D not certain. V was cut by 9 bases and J by 6 bases, with 9 bases left in between. Looked up from germline, CDR1 is LNHDA and CDR2 is SQIVND (reference sequence). The CDR3 covers 11 residues. CDR3: CASSFSNEQFF. The CDR3, as DNA: TGTGCCAGCAGTTTTAGCAATGAGCAGTTCTTC.

In regard to this clonotype: This may arise from a read error, as a much more abundant clone is one base away. The V and J genes are TRBV13 and TRBJ1-1, with D hard to call. CDR3 length: 13 residues. Between the trimmed V and J ends, which lost 6 bases and 10 bases, there was a span of 18 bases. Germline V gene data show CDR1 as PRHDT and CDR2 as FYEKMQ (reference sequence). CDR3 region: CASSEQLLLAAFF. Here the CDR3 DNA reads TGTGCCAGCAGTGAACAGCTACTACTTGCAGCTTTCTTT. The variable domain in full, completed from reference TRBV13 and TRBJ1-1, reads AAGVIQSPRHLIKEKRETATLKCYPIPRHDTVYWYQQGPGQDPQFLISFYEKMQSDKGSIPDRFSAQQFSDYHSELNMSSLELGDSALYFCASSEQLLLAAFFGQGTRLTVV.

This clonotype came up a few times. CDR3 coding DNA: TGCAGTGCTACCTCGACAGTAAACACTGAAGCTTTCTTT. Its protein is CSATSTVNTEAFF. The chain recombines TRBV20-1 with TRBJ1-1; a possible D gene is TRBD1 (5 bases). V was shortened by 4 bases and J by 2 bases, with 11 bases between the two germline ends. The CDR3 is made up of 13 amino acids. CDR1 is DFQATT, CDR2 SNEGSKA, per germline (reference sequence).

V and J are TRBV14 and TRBJ1-2; D uncertain. Trimming pared 2 bases from V and 8 bases from J, leaving 12 bases between. Germline V gene lookup returns CDR1 SGHDN and CDR2 FVKESK. This CDR3 is built from 13 residues. Here the CDR3 DNA reads TGTGCCAGCAGCCAACTGTGGGCGGGCGGCTACACCTTC. It encodes CASSQLWAGGYTF.

In DNA form, the CDR3 reads TGTGCCAGCAGCTCCCTAGGGGCCAGGGAGCAGTACTTC. This gives the protein CASSSLGAREQYF. The chain links TRBV11-2 to TRBJ2-7, with a tentative D call TRBD1 (5 bases). The CDR3 is made up of 13 amino acids. From germline, CDR1 is SGHAT and CDR2 FQNNGV. V lost 4 bases to trimming and J lost 7 bases, with 14 bases between them.

This clonotype was observed many times. This chain links TRBV2 with TRBJ2-7; 11 bases line up with TRBD1. The CDR3 totals 14 residues. The V and J ends lost 7 bases and 5 bases, in that order; junction bases with no gene match: 7. Per germline, CDR1 SNHLY and CDR2 FYNNEI. The CDR3: CASMGDRGYNEQYF. CDR3 sequence (DNA): TGTGCCAGCATGGGGGACAGGGGGTACAACGAGCAGTACTTC.

The CDR3 reads CASSYRLTFPLYEQYF. The CDR3 nucleotides are TGTGCCAGCAGTTACCGTCTAACTTTTCCCCTCTACGAGCAGTACTTC. The chain joins TRBV11-2 to TRBJ2-7; no reliable D call. CDR3 length equals 16 residues. Trimming took 6 bases from V and 3 from J, leaving 21 bases between them. The germline V gene encodes CDR1 SGHAT and CDR2 FQNNGV. Full variable domain (remainder filled in from reference TRBV11-2 and TRBJ2-7): EAGVAQSPRYKIIEKRQSVAFWCNPISGHATLYWYQQILGQGPKLLIQFQNNGVVDDSQLPKDRFSAERLKGVDSTLKIQPAKLEDSAVYLCASSYRLTFPLYEQYFGPGTRLTVT.

This rearrangement joins TRBV5-1 to TRBJ2-3; 8 positions agree with TRBD1. With 3 bases clipped from V and 3 bases from J, the junction kept 6 bases outside the gene matches. Per germline, CDR1 SGHRS and CDR2 YFSETQ. The CDR3 length is 15 residues. CDR3: CASSSNRGSTDTQYF. In DNA, the CDR3 is TGCGCCAGCAGCTCCAACAGGGGGAGTACAGATACGCAGTATTTT.

This clonotype was observed a few times. This chain uses TRBV27 with TRBJ2-2; D is possibly TRBD2 (5 bases). The CDR3 sequence is 13 residues long. Germline V CDR1 and CDR2: MNHEY, SMNVEV (reference sequence). The V and J ends lost 0 bases and 8 bases respectively, with 7 bases between them. The CDR3 loop reads CASSLSGGGELFF. In DNA, the CDR3 is TGTGCCAGCAGTTTATCGGGCGGGGGGGAGCTGTTTTTT.

This clonotype was observed a few times. The V gene is TRBV7-6, the J gene TRBJ1-5, with D hard to call. Germline-derived CDR1 and CDR2 are SGHVS and FNYEAQ. V was pared by 5 bases and J by 6 bases, with 20 bases between. The length of the CDR3 is 16 residues. The CDR3 sequence is CASSLGPGGGGQPQHF. As DNA, the CDR3 is TGTGCCAGCAGCCTAGGGCCGGGTGGCGGCGGTCAGCCCCAGCATTTT.